This section outlines one T cell receptor beta chain sequence together with its context. Germline V gene sequence: CDR1 LNHDA, CDR2 SQIVND (reference sequence). CDR3 length: 15 amino acids. The data were obtained in a study of T cell clusters in autoimmune cytopenias. One tube held mixed TRB-A and TRB-B primer pools for touch-down PCR. TCRdb re-called the multiplex PCR reads and catalogs CDR3 proteins one per entry, DNA excluded. This table holds roughly 5,000 distinct CDR3 sequences. TRB was amplified from about 260 ng of peripheral blood genomic DNA per sample. These data are also associated with another study on T cell repertoires in aging, cancer and after chemotherapy.

Input material: peripheral blood. The clonotype was recovered from a human donor in good health. The V gene is TRBV19, the J gene TRBJ2-5; TCRdb designates TRBD2, a call that cannot be tested without DNA. The CDR3 reads CASNPSGRSQETQYF. Complete variable domain (other parts from reference TRBV19 and TRBJ2-5): DGGITQSPKYLFRKEGQNVTLSCEQNLNHDAMYWYRQDPGQGLRLIYYSQIVNDFQKGDIAEGYSVSREKKESFPLTVTSAQKNPTAFYLCASNPSGRSQETQYFGPGTRLLVL.